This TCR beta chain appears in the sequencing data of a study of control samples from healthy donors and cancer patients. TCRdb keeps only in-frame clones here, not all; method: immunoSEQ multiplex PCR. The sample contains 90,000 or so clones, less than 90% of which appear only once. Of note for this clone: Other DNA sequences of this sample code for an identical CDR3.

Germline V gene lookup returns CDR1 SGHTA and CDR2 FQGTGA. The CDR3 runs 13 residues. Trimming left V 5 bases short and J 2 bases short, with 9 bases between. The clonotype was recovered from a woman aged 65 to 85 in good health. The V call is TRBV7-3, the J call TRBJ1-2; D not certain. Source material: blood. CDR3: CASSPDRNYGYTF. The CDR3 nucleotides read TGTGCCAGCAGCCCTGACCGCAACTATGGCTACACCTTC.